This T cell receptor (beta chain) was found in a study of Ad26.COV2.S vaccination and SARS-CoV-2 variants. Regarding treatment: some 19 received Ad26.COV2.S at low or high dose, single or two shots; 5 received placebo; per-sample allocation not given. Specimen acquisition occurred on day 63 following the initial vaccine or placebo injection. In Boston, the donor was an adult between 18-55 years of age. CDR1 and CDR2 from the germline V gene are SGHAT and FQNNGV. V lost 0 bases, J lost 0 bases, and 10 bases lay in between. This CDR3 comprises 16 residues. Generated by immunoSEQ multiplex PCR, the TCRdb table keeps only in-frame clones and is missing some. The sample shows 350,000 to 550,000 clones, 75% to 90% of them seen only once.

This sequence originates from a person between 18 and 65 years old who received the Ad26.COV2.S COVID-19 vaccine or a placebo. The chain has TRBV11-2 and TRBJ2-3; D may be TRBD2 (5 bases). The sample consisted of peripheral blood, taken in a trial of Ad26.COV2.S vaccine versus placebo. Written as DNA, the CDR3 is TGTGCCAGCAGCTTAGATTTGGACTCTAGCACAGATACGCAGTATTTT. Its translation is CASSLDLDSSTDTQYF.